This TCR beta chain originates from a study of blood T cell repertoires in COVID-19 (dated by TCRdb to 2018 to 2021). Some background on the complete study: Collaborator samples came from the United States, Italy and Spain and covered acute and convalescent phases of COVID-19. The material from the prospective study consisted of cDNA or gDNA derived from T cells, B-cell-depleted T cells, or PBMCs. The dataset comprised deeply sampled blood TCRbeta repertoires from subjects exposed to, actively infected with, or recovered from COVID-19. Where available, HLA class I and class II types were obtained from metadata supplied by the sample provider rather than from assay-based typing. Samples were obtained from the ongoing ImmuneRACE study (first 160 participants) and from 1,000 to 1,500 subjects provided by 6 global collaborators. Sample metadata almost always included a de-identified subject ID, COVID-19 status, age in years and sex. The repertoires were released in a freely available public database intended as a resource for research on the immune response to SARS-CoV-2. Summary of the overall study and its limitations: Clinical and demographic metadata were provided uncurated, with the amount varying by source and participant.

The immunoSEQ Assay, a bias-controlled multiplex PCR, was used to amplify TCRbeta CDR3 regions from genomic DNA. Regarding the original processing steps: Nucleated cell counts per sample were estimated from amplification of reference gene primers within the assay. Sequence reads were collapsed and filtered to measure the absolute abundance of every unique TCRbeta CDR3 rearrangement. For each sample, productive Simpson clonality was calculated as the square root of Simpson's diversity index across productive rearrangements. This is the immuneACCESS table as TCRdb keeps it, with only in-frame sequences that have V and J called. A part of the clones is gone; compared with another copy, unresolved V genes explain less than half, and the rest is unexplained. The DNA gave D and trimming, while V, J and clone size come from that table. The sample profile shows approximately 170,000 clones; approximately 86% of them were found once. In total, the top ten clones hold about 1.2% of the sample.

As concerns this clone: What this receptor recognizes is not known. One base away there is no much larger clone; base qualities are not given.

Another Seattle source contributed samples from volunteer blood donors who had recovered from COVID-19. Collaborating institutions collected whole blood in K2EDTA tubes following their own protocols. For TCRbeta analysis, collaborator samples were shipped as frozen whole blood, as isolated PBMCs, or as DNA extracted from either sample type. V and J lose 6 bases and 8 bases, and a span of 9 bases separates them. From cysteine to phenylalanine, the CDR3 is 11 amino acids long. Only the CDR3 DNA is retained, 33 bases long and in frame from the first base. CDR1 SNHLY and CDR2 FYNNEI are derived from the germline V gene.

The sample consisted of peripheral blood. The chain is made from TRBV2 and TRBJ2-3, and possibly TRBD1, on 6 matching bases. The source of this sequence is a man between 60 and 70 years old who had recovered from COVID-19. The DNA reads TGTGCCAGCAGAGGGGGTGGTACGCAGTATTTT. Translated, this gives CASRGGGTQYF.